This record looks at one T cell receptor (beta chain) sequence and its context. Its specific antigen is unknown. Base qualities are not provided; no much larger clone lies one nucleotide away. After 10 days of culture, CD4+ T cells were isolated with the EasySep CD4+ T cell isolation kit. Convalescent patients had PCR-confirmed SARS-CoV-2 infection between March and December 2020, before Alpha, Beta and Delta variants emerged in the United States. Half of the culture medium was replaced with fresh IL-2-containing medium on days 3 and 7. Each peptide stimulation condition was cultured in triplicate wells unless otherwise noted. Using Ficoll-Paque Plus gradient centrifugation, PBMC were separated from whole blood and then either used fresh or cryopreserved at -140C. The QIAamp micro DNA kit was used to extract genomic DNA from the cultured CD4+ T cells. Libraries came from the immunoSEQ multiplex PCR assay. TCR beta CDR3 sequencing was performed on DNA from the cultured, isolated CD4+ T cells. On the authors' methods: Non-productive TCR sequences were removed, reads were trimmed to the CDR3 region, and CDR3s of at least 7 amino acids were retained. The MANAFEST web app was used to pick out antigen-specific clonotypes by comparing their expansion in peptide wells with that in reference cultures. Positive clones required FDR<0.05 expansion versus reference and all other wells, odds ratio above 5, and frequency above 0.1% in two replicate wells. A clonotype was defined as cross-reactive if the clonotype was significantly expanded both in SARS-CoV-2 spike wells and in at least one common cold coronavirus spike condition. CDR3 similarity was assessed by Levenshtein distance using the stringdist R package, and unrooted trees were constructed with ape in R 3.6.1. TCRdb re-hosts the immuneACCESS table, in-frame sequences only. Its copies lack some clones; in the studies checked, an unresolved V gene accounts for under half of them, and the cause for the rest is not known. The D gene and trimming were derived from the DNA, and the V and J assignments and clone size from that table. The sample includes some 63,000 clones, with approximately 72% observed a single time. Of the sample, roughly a quarter falls within the top ten clones.

This record comes from a study of vaccination effects on CD4 cells after COVID-19 (dated by TCRdb to 2022 to 2024). General notes on the study: In the ViraFEST assay, PBMC were stimulated with viral peptide pools, and TCR sequencing was then used to find antigen-specific CD4+ T cell clonotypes based on their expansion. Each participant received two doses of an mRNA SARS-CoV-2 vaccine, either BNT162b2 or mRNA-1273. Pre-vaccine samples from a couple of convalescent patients were drawn 16 days and one week before the first dose, 142 and 148 days after COVID-19 diagnosis. About 1.8 million PBMC per well were cultured with 8.5 to 10 ug/ml peptides in IMDM containing roughly 5% human AB serum, around 9.7 IU/ml IL-2 and gentamicin. In both COVID-19 convalescent patients and infection-naive vaccine recipients, the study compared SARS-CoV-2 spike-specific CD4+ TCR repertoires from before mRNA vaccination with those from after it. A total of 10 COVID-19 convalescent patients and a handful of SARS-CoV-2-naive healthy vaccine recipients were included in the full study. Cultures from other donors in the study were sequenced using the Oncomine TCR Beta short-read assay on an Illumina iSeq 100. Summary of the overall study and its limitations: In convalescent patients, the post-vaccine spike-reactive repertoire was composed mainly of new vaccine-induced clones that were largely distinct from infection-induced clones. Both infection-induced and vaccine-induced clones contracted markedly at late post-vaccination timepoints, which is consistent with waning T cell responses. The study was limited by a small number of convalescent patients and lacked early post-infection timepoints.

As encoded in the germline V gene (reference sequence), CDR1 is LNHNV while CDR2 is YYDKDF. The CDR3 holds 13 amino acids from the cysteine to the phenylalanine. The retained sequence is limited to the CDR3, 39 bases, with the frame set at the first base. Here V drops 2 bases and J drops 8 bases, and the junction holds 0 bases not matched to any gene. The receptor was derived from a human donor who had a prior SARS-CoV-2 infection. Recombination linked TRBV15 to TRBJ2-3, and 11 junctional nucleotides match TRBD2. The specimen comprised CD4+ T cells from PBMCs cultured without peptide, sampled before COVID-19 vaccination. The DNA sequence follows: TGTGCCACCAGCAGACTAGCGGGAGGTACGCAGTATTTT. Translated, this is CATSRLAGGTQYF. Full variable domain (CDR3 extended with the reference TRBV15 and TRBJ2-3 proteins): DAMVIQNPRYQVTQFGKPVTLSCSQTLNHNVMYWYQQKSSQAPKLLFHYYDKDFNNEADTPDNFQSRRPNTSFCFLDIRSPGLGDTAMYLCATSRLAGGTQYFGPGTRLTVL.